A single T cell receptor (beta chain) is shown here with its context. The antigen remains unidentified. Sorted-subset replicate PCR reactions were performed with around 200 ng DNA, corresponding to roughly 30,000 T cell genomes. Sequencing was performed with immunoSEQ multiplex PCR; in TCRdb, only in-frame clones are kept and a portion is missing. The table has a few million clones, approximately 92% seen once. Per germline, CDR1 SGHVS and CDR2 FNYEAQ. The V end was cut by 5 bases, the J end by 0 bases, with 14 bases between. This CDR3 region has 16 residues. The data are from a study of shared clonotypes between healthy human individuals. General study findings and limits: Since donors were few, the genetic and exposure-history diversity represented was limited. Among donors, sharing of clonotypes was expected to be affected by sequencing depth.

The chain joins TRBV7-6 to TRBJ2-1; D might be TRBD1 (7 bases). The clonotype comes from a man aged 18 to 29 in good health. The sequenced sample consisted of naive CD4+ T cells sorted from blood. Subset here: CD45RA+ positively selected. In nucleotides, the CDR3 is TGTGCCAGCAGCCCCTCAGGGGGGAGCTCCTACAATGAGCAGTTCTTC. Its protein is CASSPSGGSSYNEQFF.